This T cell receptor beta chain was retrieved from a study of metastatic and nonmetastatic thyroid tumors. About the study: From malignant and benign thyroid patients, repertoires in blood and in tumor or nodule tissue were compared.

Whole-study results and caveats: Benign nodules were reported to have significantly lower TCR beta diversity than malignant thyroid tumors, in blood and tumor.

In the original analysis: It was from CDR3 differences across clinicopathological groups that a distant-metastasis classifier for papillary thyroid cancer was built. TCRdb re-called clones from the PCR reads using MiXCR. TCRdb assigned the V and J calls; the authors' analysis was not used. Counted here are 20,000 to 25,000 clones, about a fifth occurring once; the ten biggest clones make up 25% to 35%. Thyroid surgery took place with no prior treatment in any patient. This clone was counted ten times or more. Its target is unknown. There are 13 residues in the CDR3. The germline V gene encodes CDR1 MDHEN and CDR2 SYDVKM. Trimming stripped 11 bases from V and 0 bases from J, with 10 bases between.

Material: blood. The V call is TRBV28, the J call TRBJ2-2; possible D gene TRBD2, 6 bases. The TCR comes from a female donor with papillary thyroid cancer or a benign thyroid nodule (not recorded which). Some clones in this sample may be carry-over from other donors' samples. This CDR3 reads CAGGRSNTGELFF. The CDR3 DNA follows: TGTGCCGGGGGGAGATCGAACACCGGGGAGCTGTTTTTT. Full variable domain (missing parts from reference TRBV28 and TRBJ2-2): DVKVTQSSRYLVKRTGEKVFLECVQDMDHENMFWYRQDPGLGLRLIYFSYDVKMKEKGDIPEGYSVSREKKERFSLILESASTNQTSMYLCAGGRSNTGELFFGEGSRLTVL.